The rows below give T cell receptor beta chains drawn from one sample of a study of T cell repertoires in cytomegalovirus infection. Using its own MiXCR run on the reads, TCRdb lists one record per CDR3 protein. The sample lists some 150,000 distinct CDR3 sequences, 23% occurring once. Sequencing used PBMCs. These receptor sequences come from a human donor in good health (CMV status not recorded). Some clones in this sample may be carry-over from other donors' samples. Both conserved end residues are part of each CDR3. D genes are given only for firm matches. Clone size, where shown, is once, few, many, or a class for clones that have expanded.

TRBV7-9,TRBJ2-7,.,.,CASSDSGSSYNEQYF,TGTGCCAGCAGCGACAGCGGTAGCTCCTACAATGAGCAGTACTTC
TRBV28,TRBJ2-6,TRBD1,.,CASSLPSGTEHNVLTF,TGTGCCAGCAGTTTACCGTCCGGGACAGAACACAACGTCCTGACTTTC
TRBV6-8,TRBJ1-2,.,.,CASRIAGSYGYTF,TGTGCCAGCAGGATCGCAGGGAGCTATGGCTACACCTTC
TRBV7-3,TRBJ2-3,TRBD2,few,CASRLKGGSGDTQYF,TGTGCCAGCAGACTCAAGGGAGGGAGTGGAGATACGCAGTATTTT
TRBV2,TRBJ2-1,TRBD2,.,CASGEGASGSGGEQFF,TGTGCCAGCGGGGAGGGCGCTAGCGGATCGGGCGGTGAGCAGTTCTTC
TRBV7-2,TRBJ1-2,.,many,CASSLASYGYTF,TGTGCCAGCAGCTTAGCATCCTATGGCTACACCTTC
TRBV29-1,TRBJ2-7,TRBD2,few,CSAVGTSGSYEQYF,TGCAGCGCTGTAGGGACTAGCGGTTCCTACGAGCAGTACTTC
TRBV29-1,TRBJ2-1,TRBD2,few,CSVEGLAGAYNEQFF,TGCAGCGTTGAGGGACTAGCGGGAGCCTACAATGAGCAGTTCTTC
TRBV20-1,TRBJ1-2,.,.,CSASGDYYGYTF,TGCAGTGCTAGTGGGGACTACTATGGCTACACCTTC
TRBV6-1,TRBJ2-5,.,few,CASSQSTGSETQYF,TGTGCCAGCAGCCAATCGACAGGTTCAGAGACCCAGTACTTC
TRBV14,TRBJ2-3,.,.,CASSLLLGTDTQYF,TGTGCCAGCAGCCTCCTTTTGGGCACAGATACGCAGTATTTT
TRBV28,TRBJ1-5,.,.,CASKANSAGSNQPQHF,TGTGCCAGCAAGGCGAATTCGGCAGGGAGCAATCAGCCCCAGCATTTT
TRBV2,TRBJ2-1,.,.,CASLGDSYNEQFF,TGTGCCAGCCTGGGAGACTCCTACAATGAGCAGTTCTTC
TRBV29-1,TRBJ2-7,.,.,CSVALNHEQYF,TGCAGCGTTGCCCTGAACCACGAGCAGTACTTC
TRBV7-8,TRBJ1-1,.,few,CASSPDTRGEAFF,TGTGCCAGCAGCCCGGACACCCGCGGGGAAGCTTTCTTT
TRBV7-2,TRBJ2-2,.,many,CASSLVVGAGELFF,TGTGCCAGCAGCTTAGTGGTAGGGGCTGGGGAGCTGTTTTTT
TRBV13,TRBJ2-1,.,.,CASSSRGNEQFF,TGTGCCAGCAGCTCCCGGGGGAATGAGCAGTTCTTC
TRBV7-8,TRBJ2-1,TRBD2,few,CAAGTSVNNEQFF,TGTGCAGCCGGGACTAGTGTAAACAATGAGCAGTTCTTC
TRBV4-1,TRBJ2-4,.,many,CASSQEDTVRPLNIQYF,TGCGCCAGCAGCCAAGAAGACACAGTACGACCTTTAAACATTCAGTACTTC
TRBV7-2,TRBJ2-3,TRBD2,many,CASSPGLAGELDTQYF,TGTGCCAGCAGCCCGGGACTAGCGGGAGAATTAGATACGCAGTATTTT
TRBV29-1,TRBJ1-5,.,many,CSVAGDNSNQPQHF,TGCAGCGTTGCCGGGGATAATAGCAATCAGCCCCAGCATTTT
TRBV10-3,TRBJ2-7,TRBD1,many,CAISESLTGEYSYEQYF,TGTGCCATCAGTGAGTCGCTGACAGGGGAGTATTCCTACGAGCAGTACTTC
TRBV5-6,TRBJ2-7,.,.,CASSLANVYEQYF,TGTGCCAGCAGCTTGGCCAACGTCTACGAGCAGTACTTC
TRBV28,TRBJ2-2,TRBD1,.,CASSGQDTGELFF,TGTGCCAGCAGCGGACAGGACACCGGGGAGCTGTTTTTT
TRBV7-2,TRBJ2-7,TRBD2,.,CASRGTSVWEQYF,TGTGCCAGCCGGGGGACTAGCGTTTGGGAGCAGTACTTC
TRBV6-6,TRBJ2-2,TRBD1,many,CASREGQAGELFF,TGTGCCAGCAGGGAAGGACAGGCCGGGGAGCTGTTTTTT